This entry concerns a single T cell receptor beta chain. The antigen is not known. The assay was immunoSEQ multiplex PCR, and TCRdb's table has in-frame clones only and misses some. The sample includes some 500,000 clones, approximately 94% of them seen just once. Donors were healthy HIV-negative adults without recent acute infections or vaccinations. The sample belongs to a study of shared clonotypes between healthy human individuals. Germline CDR1 SGHAT, CDR2 FQNNGV. This CDR3 is 14 amino acids long. Unmatched junction bases numbered 6, after V lost 5 bases and J lost 4 bases. The study's findings and limits: Between several donors, naive CD4 clonotypes were shared at a level of about 5%. Naive subsets tended to show greater estimated richness than memory subsets.

The chain uses TRBV11-2 and TRBJ2-5; 8 nucleotides line up with TRBD1. The sample taken for sequencing was naive CD4+ T cells sorted from blood. Described subset: CD45RA+ positively selected. This sequence originates from a woman aged 25 to 39 in good health. This chain's CDR3 is CASSLSTGAETQYF. The CDR3 bases are TGTGCCAGCAGCCTCTCGACAGGGGCAGAGACCCAGTACTTC.